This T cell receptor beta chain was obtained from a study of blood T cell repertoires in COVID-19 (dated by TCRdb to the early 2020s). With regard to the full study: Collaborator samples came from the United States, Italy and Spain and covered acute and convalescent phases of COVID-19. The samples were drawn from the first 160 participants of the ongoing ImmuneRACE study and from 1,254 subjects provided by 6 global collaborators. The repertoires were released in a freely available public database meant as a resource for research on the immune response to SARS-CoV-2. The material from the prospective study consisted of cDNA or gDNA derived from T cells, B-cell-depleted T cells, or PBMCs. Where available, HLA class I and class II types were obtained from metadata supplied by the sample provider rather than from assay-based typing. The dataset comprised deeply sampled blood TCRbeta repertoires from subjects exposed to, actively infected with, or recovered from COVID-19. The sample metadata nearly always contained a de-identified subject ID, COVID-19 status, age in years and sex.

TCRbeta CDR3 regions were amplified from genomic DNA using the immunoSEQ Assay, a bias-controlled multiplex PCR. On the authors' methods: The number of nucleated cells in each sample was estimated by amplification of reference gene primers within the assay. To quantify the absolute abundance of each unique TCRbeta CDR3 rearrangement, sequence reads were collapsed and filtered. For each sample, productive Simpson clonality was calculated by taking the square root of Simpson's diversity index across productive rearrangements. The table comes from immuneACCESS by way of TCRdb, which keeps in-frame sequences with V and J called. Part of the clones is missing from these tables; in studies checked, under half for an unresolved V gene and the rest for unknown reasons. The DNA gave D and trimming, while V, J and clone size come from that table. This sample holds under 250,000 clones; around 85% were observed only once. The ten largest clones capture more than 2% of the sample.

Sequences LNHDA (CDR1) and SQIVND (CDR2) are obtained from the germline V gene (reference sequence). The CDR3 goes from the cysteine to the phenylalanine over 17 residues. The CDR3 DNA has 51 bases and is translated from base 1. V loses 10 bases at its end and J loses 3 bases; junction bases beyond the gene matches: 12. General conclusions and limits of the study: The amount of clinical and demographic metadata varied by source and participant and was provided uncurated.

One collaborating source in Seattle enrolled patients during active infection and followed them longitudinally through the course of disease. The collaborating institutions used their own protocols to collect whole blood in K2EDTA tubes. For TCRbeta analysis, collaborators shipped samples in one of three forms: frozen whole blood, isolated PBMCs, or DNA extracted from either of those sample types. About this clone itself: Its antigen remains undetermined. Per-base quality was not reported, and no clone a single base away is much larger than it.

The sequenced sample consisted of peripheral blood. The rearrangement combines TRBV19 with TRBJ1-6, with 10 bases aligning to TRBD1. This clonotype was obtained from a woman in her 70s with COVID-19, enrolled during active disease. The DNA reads TGTGCCAATTCCCCGGGACAGGGGACCATCTATAATTCACCCCTCCACTTT. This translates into CANSPGQGTIYNSPLHF.